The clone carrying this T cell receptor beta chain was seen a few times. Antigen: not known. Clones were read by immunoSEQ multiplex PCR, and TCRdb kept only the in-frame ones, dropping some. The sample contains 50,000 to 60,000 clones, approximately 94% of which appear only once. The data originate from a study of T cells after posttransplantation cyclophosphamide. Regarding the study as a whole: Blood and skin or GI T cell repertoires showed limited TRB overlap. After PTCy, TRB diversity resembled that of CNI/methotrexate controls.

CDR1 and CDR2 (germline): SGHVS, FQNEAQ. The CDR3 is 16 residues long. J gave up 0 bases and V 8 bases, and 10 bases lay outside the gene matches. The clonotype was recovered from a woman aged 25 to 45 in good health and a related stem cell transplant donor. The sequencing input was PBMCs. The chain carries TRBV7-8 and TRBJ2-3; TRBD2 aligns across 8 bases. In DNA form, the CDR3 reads TGTGCCAGCGGATATAGCGGGGTCACTAGCACAGATACGCAGTATTTT. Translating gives CASGYSGVTSTDTQYF. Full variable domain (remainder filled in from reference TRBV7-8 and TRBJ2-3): GAGVSQSPRYKVAKRGQDVALRCDPISGHVSLFWYQQALGQGPEFLTYFQNEAQLDKSGLPSDRFFAERPEGSVSTLKIQRTQQEDSAVYLCASGYSGVTSTDTQYFGPGTRLTVL.